Following are 18 T cell receptor beta chains from one sample sequenced in a study of blood T cell repertoires in COVID-19. TCRdb's table, derived via immunoSEQ multiplex PCR, lists solely in-frame clones and lacks some. The data hold about 20,000 clones, with more than 85% observed a single time. The sequencing input was peripheral blood. All receptors come from a woman aged 55 to 70 with active COVID-19.

The rearrangement uses TRBV5-1 and TRBJ1-5; D perhaps matches TRBD1 (5 bases). Per the germline V gene, CDR1 is SGHRS and CDR2 is YFSETQ. V dropped 5 bases and J dropped 5 bases, with 17 bases sitting between them. This CDR3 spans 15 amino acids. CDR3 protein: CASRKGTSPHQPQHF. The CDR3 DNA reads TGCGCCAGCAGGAAGGGGACTAGCCCCCATCAGCCCCAGCATTTT.

The chain is built from TRBV2 and TRBJ2-1; weak D call: TRBD2 (7 bases). The CDR3 consists of 14 residues. V dropped 6 bases and J dropped 4 bases, with 13 bases sitting between them. The germline V gene encodes CDR1 SNHLY and CDR2 FYNNEI. Here the CDR3 reads CASSAGDNYNEQFF. CDR3 coding DNA: TGTGCCAGCAGCGCGGGGGACAATTACAATGAGCAGTTCTTC.

This chain links TRBV5-1 with TRBJ1-3, with TRBD1 matching over 8 bases. J was trimmed by 4 bases and V by 6 bases; bases with no gene match: 3. This CDR3 is 13 amino acids long. Germline V lookup: CDR1 SGHRS, CDR2 YFSETQ. DNA for the CDR3: TGCGCCAGCACTTGGACAGGGGGAAACACCATATATTTT. Translated: CASTWTGGNTIYF.

The rearrangement joins TRBV5-1 to TRBJ1-3, with a possible D match to TRBD1 (5 bases). Germline values: CDR1 SGHRS, CDR2 YFSETQ. The CDR3 is 16 residues long. Trimming pared 2 bases from V and 0 bases from J, leaving 12 bases between. CDR3 sequence reads: CASSFGGSSSGNTIYF. CDR3 coding DNA: TGCGCCAGCAGCTTCGGGGGTTCCTCCTCTGGAAACACCATATATTTT.

This clone has just one count. This chain connects TRBV6-6 to TRBJ1-2; TRBD1 agrees at 8 bases. J was trimmed by 6 bases and V by 7 bases; bases with no gene match: 4. The CDR3 loop spans 12 amino acids. Per the germline V gene, CDR1 is MNHNY and CDR2 is SVGAGI (reference sequence). CDR3 DNA: TGTGCCAGCACCCCGGACAGGGATGGCTACACCTTC. Protein product: CASTPDRDGYTF.

V usage is TRBV6-5 and J usage is TRBJ1-1, with 8 bases lining up with TRBD1. V was clipped by 8 bases and J by 5 bases; unmatched bases: 10. This CDR3 has 14 residues. The germline CDR1 and CDR2 sequences are MNHEY and SVGAGI. The CDR3 nucleotides are TGTGCCAGCTCGGCGACAGGGGAGACGACTGAAGCTTTCTTT. This encodes CASSATGETTEAFF.

V gene TRBV7-2 combines with J gene TRBJ2-3; 9 bases line up with TRBD2. Unmatched junction bases numbered 4, after V lost 2 bases and J lost 7 bases. The CDR3 loop spans 14 amino acids. Germline V gives CDR1 SGHTA, CDR2 FQGNSA. The CDR3: CASSLPAGGNTQYF. As DNA, the CDR3 is TGTGCCAGCAGCTTACCAGCGGGGGGAAATACGCAGTATTTT.

The genes are TRBV2 and TRBJ1-6, with D perhaps matching TRBD1 (5 bases). Germline CDR1 is SNHLY and CDR2 is FYNNEI. The CDR3 runs 14 residues. Trimming took off 5 bases at V and 6 bases at J, with 11 bases between the two ends. Here the CDR3 reads CASSPYRGNSPLHF. The CDR3 DNA follows: TGTGCCAGCAGTCCCTATAGGGGTAATTCACCCCTCCACTTT.

This chain uses TRBV7-9 with TRBJ2-1, with D hard to call. The CDR3 consists of 11 residues. Looked up from germline, CDR1 is SEHNR and CDR2 is FQNEAQ (reference sequence). With 1 base removed from V and 8 bases from J, the gap between germline ends came to 3 bases. CDR3 bases: TGTGCCAGCAGCTTAGTCGATGAGCAGTTCTTC. It encodes CASSLVDEQFF.

The chain is built from TRBV7-9 and TRBJ1-1; D not certain. The CDR3 spans 11 residues. CDR1 and CDR2 (germline): SEHNR, FQNEAQ (reference sequence). The V end was cut by 3 bases, the J end by 5 bases, with 4 bases between. DNA of the CDR3: TGTGCCAGCAGCTTCGTTACTGAAGCTTTCTTT. This translates into CASSFVTEAFF. The complete variable domain, with remaining parts taken from reference TRBV7-9 and TRBJ1-1, reads DTGVSQNPRHKITKRGQNVTFRCDPISEHNRLYWYRQTLGQGPEFLTYFQNEAQLEKSRLLSDRFSAERPKGSFSTLEIQRTEQGDSAMYLCASSFVTEAFFGQGTRLTVV.

The chain is built from TRBV5-4 and TRBJ1-4, with 7 bases aligning to TRBD1. The CDR3 has 15 amino acids. J gave up 7 bases and V 4 bases, and 10 bases lay outside the gene matches. CDR1 is SGHNT, CDR2 YYREEE, per germline (reference sequence). CDR3 loop: CASSVGQEGGEKLFF. The DNA for the CDR3 is TGTGCCAGCAGCGTTGGACAGGAGGGGGGTGAAAAACTGTTTTTT.

The count of this clone is one. The rearrangement joins TRBV20-1 to TRBJ1-2, with 10 bases identical to TRBD1. Per germline, CDR1 DFQATT and CDR2 SNEGSKA (reference sequence). CDR3 length equals 11 residues. The V and J ends lost 6 bases and 8 bases, in that order; junction bases with no gene match: 3. The CDR3 DNA reads as TGCAGTGCAGGGACAGGGGCGGGCTACACCTTC. Protein: CSAGTGAGYTF.

This clone was counted a few times. The chain links TRBV2 to TRBJ2-1, with D tentatively TRBD2 (5 bases). CDR3 length: 12 amino acids. The V end lost 6 bases, the J end lost 8 bases, and 11 bases lay between the germline ends. In germline, CDR1 is SNHLY, CDR2 FYNNEI. This CDR3 reads CASSQLAYEQFF. CDR3 nucleotides: TGTGCCAGCAGCCAGCTAGCTTATGAGCAGTTCTTC. Variable domain in full (rest from reference TRBV2 and TRBJ2-1): EPEVTQTPSHQVTQMGQEVILRCVPISNHLYFYWYRQILGQKVEFLVSFYNNEISEKSEIFDDQFSVERPDGSNFTLKIRSTKLEDSAMYFCASSQLAYEQFFGPGTRLTVL.

Of note for this clone: The same CDR3 arises from other DNA sequences in this sample as well. J is TRBJ1-6 and V is TRBV6-5, with 7 bases lining up with TRBD1. The germline gives CDR1 MNHEY, CDR2 SVGAGI. This CDR3 has 13 residues. Trimming removed 5 bases from V and 8 bases from J; junction bases left unmatched: 3. As DNA, the CDR3 is TGTGCCAGCAGTCGGGACAGCGATTCACCCCTCCACTTT. The encoded protein is CASSRDSDSPLHF.

The V gene is TRBV9, the J gene TRBJ2-5, with TRBD1 matching over 10 bases. Trimming cost V 4 bases and J 5 bases; bases outside gene matches: 2. CDR3 size: 13 residues. Germline assignment: CDR1 SGDLS and CDR2 YYNGEE. This CDR3 is CASSRTGGETQYF. The CDR3 nucleotides read TGTGCCAGCAGCAGGACAGGGGGGGAGACCCAGTACTTC.

This chain uses TRBV7-9 with TRBJ1-4, with 8 bases aligning to TRBD1. Germline CDR1 reads SEHNR; CDR2 reads FQNEAQ (reference sequence). The V gene end was trimmed by 5 bases and the J gene end by 5 bases; junction bases not matched to a gene: 4. This CDR3 comprises 14 residues. In DNA, the CDR3 is TGTGCCAGCAGCGTGGGACAGGAGAATGAAAAACTGTTTTTT. It codes for CASSVGQENEKLFF.

V is TRBV12-2 and J is TRBJ2-7; the table assigns TRBD2, which was not confirmed against the DNA. TRBV12-2 is labeled a pseudogene. CDR3 size: 16 residues. The DNA of the CDR3 is TGTGCAAGTCGCCTGCCACAGCGGGGCCCTCCCCACGAGCAGTACTTC. It is translated as CASRLPQRGPPHEQYF.

CDR3 protein: CASSQNRGSEQYF. The CDR3 nucleotides are TGTGCCAGCAGTCAAAATCGGGGGAGCGAGCAGTACTTC. The chain employs TRBV3-1 (or the pseudogene TRBV3-2) and TRBJ2-7, with D perhaps matching TRBD2 (6 bases). The CDR3 has 13 residues. V gave up 6 bases and J gave up 6 bases, with 15 bases separating them. Germline CDR1 reads LGHDT; CDR2 reads YNNKEL (reference sequence).